The 7 T cell receptor beta chains below all came from one sample that was sequenced in a study of blood T cell repertoires in COVID-19. Sequencing used immunoSEQ multiplex PCR; TCRdb keeps in-frame clones, though not all of them. The repertoire holds over 65,000 clones, with approximately 88% as singletons. The sample taken for sequencing was peripheral blood. These TCRs come from a woman aged 55-70 years with acute or convalescent COVID-19.

This clone has only a few counts. The gene calls are TRBV11-3 and TRBJ2-1; a weak D match, TRBD1 (6 bases). V lost 5 bases and J lost 5, with 16 bases in between. The CDR3 loop spans 15 amino acids. CDR1 and CDR2 from the germline V gene are SGHNT and YENEEA. The CDR3 region is CASSPAGTLDNEQFF. CDR3 coding DNA: TGTGCCAGCAGCCCCGCCGGGACACTTGACAATGAGCAGTTCTTC. Combining the CDR3 with reference TRBV11-3 and TRBJ2-1 gives the whole variable domain EAGVVQSPRYKIIEKKQPVAFWCNPISGHNTLYWYLQNLGQGPELLIRYENEEAVDDSQLPKDRFSAERLKGVDSTLKIQPAELGDSAVYLCASSPAGTLDNEQFFGPGTRLTVL.

In its sample, this clone is medium-sized. V is TRBV19 and J is TRBJ1-5, with D perhaps matching TRBD1 (5 bases). The CDR3 is made up of 15 amino acids. V dropped 7 bases and J dropped 2 bases, with 15 bases sitting between them. Germline CDR1 is LNHDA and CDR2 is SQIVND (reference sequence). The CDR3 protein is CASMRGREGNQPQHF. Written as DNA, the CDR3 is TGTGCCAGTATGAGGGGCCGGGAGGGCAATCAGCCCCAGCATTTT. Variable domain in full (rest from reference TRBV19 and TRBJ1-5): DGGITQSPKYLFRKEGQNVTLSCEQNLNHDAMYWYRQDPGQGLRLIYYSQIVNDFQKGDIAEGYSVSREKKESFPLTVTSAQKNPTAFYLCASMRGREGNQPQHFGDGTRLSIL.

The chain employs TRBV3-1 (or the pseudogene TRBV3-2) and TRBJ2-5, with D possibly TRBD2 on 6 matching bases. V lost 1 base, J lost 4 bases, and 13 bases lay in between. The CDR3 is 15 amino acids. CDR1 is LGHDT, CDR2 YNNKEL, per germline (reference sequence). CDR3 amino acids: CASSQGLDYLETQYF. CDR3 nucleotide sequence: TGTGCCAGCAGCCAAGGACTAGACTACCTAGAGACCCAGTACTTC.

Of note for this clone: Different DNA sequences within this sample yield the same CDR3. The chain joins TRBV6-2 or TRBV6-3 to TRBJ1-1; D is unclear. The germline CDR1 and CDR2 sequences are MNHEY and SVGEGT. The CDR3 runs 11 residues. Trimming left V 5 bases short and J 5 bases short, with 6 bases between. The CDR3 DNA follows: TGTGCCAGCAGTCCGAGGACTGAAGCTTTCTTT. Residues: CASSPRTEAFF.

The sample holds one count of this clone. The rearrangement uses TRBV12-3 or TRBV12-4 and TRBJ1-1; 7 bases map to TRBD1. After removal of 7 bases from V and 11 bases from J, the junction contained 13 bases not matched to a gene. The CDR3 has 13 amino acids. In DNA form, the CDR3 reads TGTGCCAGCACCCATTTCCAGGGGGATATGGCTTTCTTT. Its protein is CASTHFQGDMAFF.

The genes are TRBV27 and TRBJ1-2, with 7 nucleotides matching TRBD1. Losses at the gene ends were 3 bases for V and 3 bases for J; bases not matched to a gene: 7. The CDR3 consists of 15 residues. Germline lookup yields CDR1 MNHEY and CDR2 SMNVEV (reference sequence). CDR3 amino acids: CASSFGSGTDYGYTF. The CDR3 DNA sequence: TGTGCCAGCAGTTTCGGGAGTGGGACAGACTATGGCTACACCTTC.

The chain uses TRBV5-1 and TRBJ2-2; 8 nucleotides line up with TRBD1. The CDR3 has 16 residues. Germline CDR1 reads SGHRS; CDR2 reads YFSETQ. The V gene end was trimmed by 2 bases and the J gene end by 0 bases; junction bases not matched to a gene: 3. CDR3 DNA sequence: TGCGCCAGCAGCTTTCGGGACAGGACGAACACCGGGGAGCTGTTTTTT. Residues: CASSFRDRTNTGELFF.